The present T cell receptor beta chain was sequenced within a study of T-cell memory formation after mild COVID-19. Findings and limits, study-wide: SARS-CoV-2 specificity was not confirmed for second-wave clones peaking on day 37.

TCR alpha and TCR beta cDNA libraries carrying sample barcodes and UMIs were produced by 5'RACE using constant-segment primers. MiXCR, run by TCRdb on the 5' RACE reads, gives a single entry per CDR3 protein. The sample lists 150,000 to 200,000 distinct CDR3 sequences; 20% to 25% were seen once. A note on this clonotype: Its specificity is not known.

Trimming pared 4 bases from V and 5 bases from J, leaving 16 bases between. The CDR3 has 16 amino acids. Germline assignment: CDR1 KGHDR and CDR2 SFDVKD. V usage is TRBV24-1 and J usage is TRBJ2-2; possible D gene TRBD2, 5 bases. This TCR came from an adult woman who had mild COVID-19 (a few samples of this study predate the infection). Cell type and time point are not known. The material sequenced was PBMCs or a T cell subset sorted from them (not recorded which). The chain's CDR3 is CATSDAGAVGTGELFF. DNA for the CDR3: TGTGCCACCAGTGACGCGGGCGCCGTCGGGACCGGGGAGCTGTTTTTT.